The next 21 T cell receptor beta chains were all read from a single sample in a study of CD8 T cells in ankylosing spondylitis (dated by TCRdb to about 2017). Study-level results and caveats: A TCR beta motif made up of eight highly homologous amino acid variants appeared to be characteristic of blood from ankylosing spondylitis patients.

What these receptors recognize is not known. Library preparation used 5' RACE. This sample was sequenced with an Illumina HiSeq 2500. TCRdb took the public reads, trimmed them with fastp at Q25, ran MiXCR for clone calling and kept in-frame beta chains. Every distinct CDR3 protein forms one entry, paired with its most common genes and DNA. For this sample there are about 440,000 distinct CDR3 sequences; roughly 15% appear just once. The ten largest account for 0.95% to 1.1% of the sample. Sequencing was performed on blood, either unsorted or a sorted T cell fraction (not recorded which). All receptors come from a male donor with ankylosing spondylitis.

The chain uses TRBV6-5 and TRBJ1-6, with a weak D call TRBD1 (5 bases). The CDR3 contains 16 residues. V gave up 0 bases and J gave up 4 bases, with 10 bases separating them. Germline V gene data show CDR1 as MNHEY and CDR2 as SVGAGI. CDR3 sequence (DNA): TGTGCCAGCAGTTACTCCAGGGTGGGATATAATTCACCCCTCCACTTT. This sequence encodes CASSYSRVGYNSPLHF.

This clonotype was picked up many times. The chain recombines TRBV20-1 with TRBJ2-7; D gene uncertain. V was trimmed by 1 base and J by 4 bases, leaving 14 bases between them. Germline V lookup: CDR1 DFQATT, CDR2 SNEGSKA (reference sequence). The length of the CDR3 is 14 residues. The CDR3 coding sequence is TGCAGTGCTAGAGGTGGATCGGACCCTTACGAGCAGTACTTC. As protein: CSARGGSDPYEQYF.

This clonotype was observed a few times. V usage is TRBV6-4 and J usage is TRBJ2-7; a weak D match, TRBD1 (5 bases). CDR1 is MRHNA and CDR2 is SNTAGT in the germline V gene. The CDR3 is 13 residues long. V was shortened by 3 bases and J by 8 bases, with 14 bases between the two germline ends. The CDR3 DNA reads TGTGCCAGCAGTGAGGGGCCAGGAGCGAAGCAGTACTTC. Translating gives CASSEGPGAKQYF.

The chain uses TRBV12-3 or TRBV12-4 and TRBJ2-7; TRBD2 is a possible D gene (5 bases). V lost 7 bases and J 3 bases, leaving 19 bases between the germline ends. The CDR3 runs to 15 residues. The CDR3 loop reads CASNPLSGNDYEQYF. The CDR3 DNA is TGTGCCAGCAATCCTCTATCGGGGAATGACTACGAGCAGTACTTC.

This clonotype was counted between two and nine times. This sequence joins TRBV10-3 and TRBJ1-1, with D hard to call. With 2 bases removed from V and 1 base from J, the gap between germline ends came to 5 bases. The germline gives CDR1 ENHRY, CDR2 SYGVKD. This CDR3 region has 13 residues. The CDR3 nucleotides read TGTGCCATCAGTGAGGCTGGGAACACTGAAGCTTTCTTT. Its protein product is CAISEAGNTEAFF.

This clonotype was seen a few times. This chain connects TRBV7-3 to TRBJ2-2; 8 positions match TRBD1. The CDR3 loop spans 16 amino acids. Per the germline V gene, CDR1 is SGHTA and CDR2 is FQGTGA. The junction had 10 bases not matched to a gene; V was cut back by 5 bases and J by 5 bases. This CDR3 reads CASSPWTGIGTGELFF. DNA for the CDR3: TGTGCCAGCAGCCCGTGGACAGGGATCGGGACCGGGGAGCTGTTTTTT.

This clonotype was detected a few times. V gene TRBV29-1 combines with J gene TRBJ2-7; the match to TRBD1 covers 9 bases. The germline V gene encodes CDR1 SQVTM and CDR2 ANQGSEA. This CDR3 contains 13 residues. V trimming: 7 bases; J trimming: 5 bases; junction bases outside the gene matches: 9. CDR3 protein: CSARTGDFHEQYF. As DNA, the CDR3 is TGCAGCGCAAGGACAGGGGACTTCCACGAGCAGTACTTC.

In its sample, this clonotype was seen a few times. The chain recombines TRBV18 with TRBJ2-5; D remains unclear. V was shortened by 0 bases and J by 1 base, with 9 bases between the two germline ends. The V gene's germline CDR1 is KGHSH and CDR2 LQKENI. The CDR3 is 15 residues long. CDR3 loop: CASSPPPHIQETQYF. CDR3 in DNA: TGTGCCAGCTCACCACCGCCGCACATCCAAGAGACCCAGTACTTC.

The gene calls are TRBV7-2 and TRBJ2-5, with unresolved D. Trimming took off 3 bases at V and 5 bases at J, with 7 bases between the two ends. The CDR3 length is 12 residues. Germline V gene sequence: CDR1 SGHTA, CDR2 FQGNSA. The CDR3 protein is CASSLGIETQYF. The CDR3 DNA sequence: TGTGCCAGCAGCTTGGGTATTGAGACCCAGTACTTC.

This clonotype has only a few counts. This sequence joins TRBV29-1 and TRBJ2-3, with unresolved D. The CDR3 runs 13 residues. Per germline, CDR1 SQVTM and CDR2 ANQGSEA. V was clipped by 4 bases and J by 4 bases, with 12 bases between them. CDR3 coding DNA: TGCAGCGTTGGGGGTCGCGCGGCAGATACGCAGTATTTT. Encoded protein: CSVGGRAADTQYF.

This clonotype was detected ten times or more. J is TRBJ2-1 and V is TRBV6-1; a weak D match, TRBD1 (6 bases). Deletions cut 1 base from V and 1 base from J, with 8 bases between. This CDR3 has 15 residues. The germline V gene has CDR1 MNHNS and CDR2 SASEGT. The CDR3 region is CASSEGRGSYNEQFF. DNA for the CDR3: TGTGCCAGCAGTGAAGGAAGGGGGTCCTACAATGAGCAGTTCTTC.

This sequence joins TRBV12-3 or TRBV12-4 and TRBJ2-7, with 12 bases matching TRBD1. The CDR3 contains 15 residues. The V and J ends lost 2 bases and 4 bases, in that order; junction bases with no gene match: 3. In DNA form, the CDR3 reads TGTGCCAGCAGTTTAAAGGGACAGGGGGCTTACGAGCAGTACTTC. It encodes CASSLKGQGAYEQYF.

The chain uses TRBV5-8 and TRBJ2-5, with TRBD1 matching 7 bases. The germline V gene encodes CDR1 SGHTS and CDR2 YDEGEE. CDR3 length: 15 amino acids. The V and J ends lost 6 bases and 2 bases, in that order; junction bases with no gene match: 10. The CDR3 coding sequence is TGTGCCAGCACACTACGGACGGACAGGCAAGAGACCCAGTACTTC. Its translation: CASTLRTDRQETQYF.

Notes on this clonotype: One end of the junction fails to match germline, which may point to a read error. J is TRBJ1-1 and V is TRBV20-1; D is unresolved. The CDR3 spans 14 residues. Germline V gives CDR1 DFQATT, CDR2 SNEGSKA (reference sequence). CDR3 bases: TGCAGTGCAAGAGCAGGTGGCCAGAACACTGAAGCTTTCTTT. Residues: CSARAGGQNTEAFF.

The V call is TRBV7-3, the J call TRBJ2-1; D is unclear. Trimming took 5 bases from V and 9 from J, leaving 20 bases between them. The length of the CDR3 is 15 residues. Germline V CDR1 and CDR2: SGHTA, FQGTGA. The CDR3 DNA follows: TGTGCCAGCAGCACCGCCAAAGGACCTTCGGCTGAGCAGTTCTTC. Amino acid sequence: CASSTAKGPSAEQFF.

This rearrangement joins TRBV20-1 to TRBJ1-2; 7 bases fit TRBD1. V lost 0 bases and J lost 7; bases outside the gene matches: 8. Germline CDR1 reads DFQATT; CDR2 reads SNEGSKA (reference sequence). The CDR3 has 14 residues. The CDR3 DNA follows: TGCAGTGCTAGAGATCGTAGGACAGGCGCTGGCTACACCTTC. It is translated as CSARDRRTGAGYTF.

The chain carries TRBV20-1 and TRBJ2-1; tentative D call: TRBD1 (7 bases). The CDR3 is made up of 13 amino acids. Germline-derived CDR1 and CDR2 are DFQATT and SNEGSKA (reference sequence). CDR3 protein: CSALKGAGNEQFF. In DNA, the CDR3 is TGCAGCGCCCTGAAGGGGGCGGGGAATGAGCAGTTCTTC.

Only a few counts were recorded for this clonotype. The chain recombines TRBV20-1 with TRBJ2-1, with 9 bases matching TRBD2. This CDR3 has 14 amino acids. After removal of 3 bases from V and 6 bases from J, the junction contained 6 bases not matched to a gene. Germline CDR1 reads DFQATT; CDR2 reads SNEGSKA (reference sequence). CDR3 protein: CSARVAGGRNEQFF. CDR3 DNA: TGCAGTGCTAGGGTGGCGGGAGGGCGCAATGAGCAGTTCTTC.

This clonotype has more than one count but fewer than ten. The chain has TRBV27 and TRBJ2-1; 7 bases are a match to TRBD2. Trimming cost V 2 bases and J 10 bases; bases outside gene matches: 8. CDR1 is MNHEY and CDR2 is SMNVEV in the germline V gene (reference sequence). This CDR3 has 14 amino acids. CDR3 sequence reads: CASSLMDPGGEQFF. The CDR3 DNA sequence: TGTGCCAGCAGTTTAATGGACCCCGGGGGGGAGCAGTTCTTC.

The chain combines TRBV30 with TRBJ1-3, with 7 bases aligning to TRBD1. There are 15 residues in the CDR3. Trimming removed 2 bases from V and 0 bases from J; junction bases left unmatched: 4. Per the germline V gene, CDR1 is GTSNPN and CDR2 is SVGIG (reference sequence). CDR3 sequence: CAWSFDRASGNTIYF. CDR3 sequence (DNA): TGTGCCTGGAGTTTCGACAGGGCCTCTGGAAACACCATATATTTT.

Note on this clonotype: The conserved final phenylalanine or tryptophan is absent from the CDR3, which likely points to a read error. The chain employs TRBV14 and TRBJ2-1, with 7 bases lining up with TRBD2. CDR3 length: 15 amino acids. Germline V lookup: CDR1 SGHDN, CDR2 FVKESK. CDR3: CARSQQLAAYNEQFL. DNA of the CDR3: TGTGCCAGAAGCCAACAGCTAGCGGCCTACAATGAGCAGTTCCTC.